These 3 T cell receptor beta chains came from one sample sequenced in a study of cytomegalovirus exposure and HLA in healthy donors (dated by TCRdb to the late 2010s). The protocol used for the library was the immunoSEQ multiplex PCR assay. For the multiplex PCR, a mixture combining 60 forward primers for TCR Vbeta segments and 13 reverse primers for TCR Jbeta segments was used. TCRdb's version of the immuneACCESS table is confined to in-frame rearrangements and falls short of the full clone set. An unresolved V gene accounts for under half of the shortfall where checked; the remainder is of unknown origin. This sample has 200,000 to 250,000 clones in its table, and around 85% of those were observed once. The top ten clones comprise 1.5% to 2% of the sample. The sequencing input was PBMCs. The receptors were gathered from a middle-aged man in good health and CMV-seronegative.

This CDR3 is CASSMDRGRSYNEQFF. The CDR3 DNA sequence: TGTGCCAGCAGCATGGACAGGGGGCGGTCCTACAATGAGCAGTTCTTC. The chain employs TRBV5-5 and TRBJ2-1; TRBD1 matches at 11 bases. The CDR3 spans 16 residues. The V and J ends lost 4 bases and 1 base, in that order; junction bases with no gene match: 4. Germline-derived CDR1 and CDR2 are SGHKS and YYEKEE (reference sequence).

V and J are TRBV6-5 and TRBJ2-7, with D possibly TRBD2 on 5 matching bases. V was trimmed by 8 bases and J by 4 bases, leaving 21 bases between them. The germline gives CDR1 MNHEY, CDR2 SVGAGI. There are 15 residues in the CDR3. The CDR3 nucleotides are TGTGCCAGCGGGTTTTCGGGAAAGCTAAGGTACGAGCAGTACTTC. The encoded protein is CASGFSGKLRYEQYF.

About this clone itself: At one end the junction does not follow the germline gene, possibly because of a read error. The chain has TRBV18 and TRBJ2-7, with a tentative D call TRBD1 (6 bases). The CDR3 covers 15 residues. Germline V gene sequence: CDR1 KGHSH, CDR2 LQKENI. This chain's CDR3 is CASSSPTTGSYEQYF. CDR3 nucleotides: TGTGCCAGCTCATCACCGACGACAGGCTCCTACGAGCAGTACTTC.